This record looks at one T cell receptor beta chain sequence and its context. The germline V gene encodes CDR1 SGHTA and CDR2 FQGNSA. CDR3 length: 14 residues. The V gene lost 5 bases and the J gene lost 0 bases, with 8 bases spanning the gap. Preparation of the TCRbeta library was carried out with unique molecular identifiers. TCRdb reprocessed the PCR reads with MiXCR, giving one entry per CDR3 protein. The repertoire holds approximately 340,000 distinct CDR3 sequences, with about 9.3% as singletons. This entry is derived from a study of T-cell reconstitution after alpha-beta-depleted transplantation in children.

This TCR derives from a human donor who donated a stem cell graft to a child with acute lymphoblastic leukemia. The source was PBMCs from the stem cell graft donor, collected from the stem cell graft. The gene calls are TRBV7-2 and TRBJ1-3; D unclear. CDR3 region: CASSAYSSGNTIYF. In DNA, the CDR3 is TGTGCCAGCAGCGCCTACAGCTCTGGAAACACCATATATTTT. Based on the CDR3 plus reference TRBV7-2 and TRBJ1-3, the full variable domain is GAGVSQSPSNKVTEKGKDVELRCDPISGHTALYWYRQSLGQGLEFLIYFQGNSAPDKSGLPSDRFSAERTGGSVSTLTIQRTQQEDSAVYLCASSAYSSGNTIYFGEGSWLTVV.